These 9 T cell receptor beta chains were all obtained from the same sample, sequenced in a study of T-cell reconstitution after alpha-beta-depleted transplantation in children (dated by TCRdb to about 2016). Library generation was performed with PCR. Sequencing was carried out with an Illumina HiSeq 2500. TCR libraries were prepared with molecular barcoding, using unique molecular identifiers to normalize TCRbeta repertoire quantification. TCRdb's own reprocessing of the public reads used fastp at Q25 and MiXCR and kept productive beta chains. Identical CDR3 protein sequences are pooled into one entry, listed with their most common genes and DNA. In this sample the table shows about 610,000 distinct CDR3 sequences, approximately 10% of which occur a single time. The biggest ten clones account for about 4% of the sample. The sample was PBMCs from the stem cell graft donor, taken from the stem cell graft. The receptors come from a human donor who donated a stem cell graft to a child with acute myeloid leukemia.

This chain uses TRBV7-2 with TRBJ2-7; 8 bases align to TRBD2. The germline gives CDR1 SGHTA, CDR2 FQGNSA. The length of the CDR3 is 17 residues. V lost 1 base and J lost 0; bases outside the gene matches: 8. CDR3 sequence: CASSLVLAESYSYEQYF. DNA of the CDR3: TGTGCCAGCAGCTTAGTACTAGCGGAAAGCTACTCCTACGAGCAGTACTTC.

The chain has TRBV27 and TRBJ2-3; the D gene is possibly TRBD2 (7 bases). V was shortened by 7 bases and J by 1 base, with 15 bases between the two germline ends. Germline V gives CDR1 MNHEY, CDR2 SMNVEV (reference sequence). The CDR3 runs 15 residues. CDR3 sequence: CASKGGGGRTDTQYF. Written as DNA, the CDR3 is TGTGCCAGCAAGGGGGGCGGGGGACGCACAGATACGCAGTATTTT.

In this sample, this clonotype turned up a few times. This CDR3 is CSARQLAGVRNEQFF. The CDR3 DNA sequence: TGCAGTGCTAGACAACTAGCGGGAGTGCGAAATGAGCAGTTCTTC. The chain combines TRBV20-1 with TRBJ2-1, with 11 bases matching TRBD2. This CDR3 has 15 amino acids. CDR1 is DFQATT and CDR2 is SNEGSKA in the germline V gene (reference sequence). Trimming cost V 2 bases and J 7 bases; bases outside gene matches: 7.

Many counts were recorded for this clonotype. CDR3 residues: CASSQDRSRTQYF. CDR3 bases: TGTGCCAGCAGCCAAGATCGGAGTCGGACCCAGTACTTC. This sequence joins TRBV3-1 and TRBJ2-5; D is uncertain. Looked up from germline, CDR1 is LGHDT and CDR2 is YNNKEL (reference sequence). V was trimmed by 0 bases and J by 7 bases, leaving 9 bases between them. The CDR3 loop spans 13 amino acids.

This clonotype has more than one count but fewer than ten. This rearrangement joins TRBV10-3 to TRBJ2-7; D possibly corresponds to TRBD2 (6 bases). V was trimmed by 8 bases and J by 0 bases, leaving 17 bases between them. CDR1 is ENHRY, CDR2 SYGVKD, per germline. The CDR3 spans 15 residues. The CDR3 loop reads CAIGDRDSSSYEQYF. The CDR3 DNA sequence: TGTGCCATCGGGGACCGGGACTCCAGCTCCTACGAGCAGTACTTC.

This clonotype was found a few times. The chain combines TRBV6-1 with TRBJ2-5; D may be TRBD2 (5 bases). CDR1 is MNHNS and CDR2 is SASEGT in the germline V gene. This CDR3 is 19 amino acids long. V was cut by 7 bases and J by 2 bases, with 29 bases left in between. This CDR3 reads CASTDGEKIARKLQETQYF. The CDR3 nucleotides are TGTGCCAGCACCGACGGAGAGAAGATAGCGAGAAAACTACAAGAGACCCAGTACTTC.

V is TRBV9 and J is TRBJ1-6; 9 nucleotides align to TRBD1. This CDR3 region has 15 residues. The junction had 7 bases not matched to a gene; V was cut back by 4 bases and J by 8 bases. Germline-derived CDR1 and CDR2 are SGDLS and YYNGEE. The CDR3 region is CASSLRRDRDSPLHF. CDR3 bases: TGTGCCAGCAGCTTAAGGAGGGACAGGGATTCACCCCTCCACTTT.

This clonotype was recorded many times. The rearrangement joins TRBV7-9 to TRBJ1-5, with D maybe TRBD1 (5 bases). With 1 base removed from V and 3 bases from J, the gap between germline ends came to 10 bases. The germline gives CDR1 SEHNR, CDR2 FQNEAQ (reference sequence). CDR3 size: 15 residues. CDR3 loop: CASSLEGTYNQPQHF. The CDR3 nucleotides are TGTGCCAGCAGCTTAGAGGGGACCTACAATCAGCCCCAGCATTTT.

The genes are TRBV9 and TRBJ2-1; TRBD2 matches at 7 bases. The V gene's germline CDR1 is SGDLS and CDR2 YYNGEE. With V trimmed by 6 bases and J by 0 bases, 6 bases remained unmatched. The CDR3 sequence is 15 residues long. For the CDR3, the DNA is TGTGCCAGCACCAAGGGGACTACCTCCTACAATGAGCAGTTCTTC. It codes for CASTKGTTSYNEQFF.